The next 27 T cell receptor beta chains were all read from a single sample in a study of blood T cell repertoires in COVID-19. Clones were read by immunoSEQ multiplex PCR, and TCRdb kept only the in-frame ones, dropping some. The sample has fewer than 250,000 clones, about nine tenths seen once. The specimen sequenced was PBMCs or T cells enriched from blood (not recorded which). These receptor sequences come from a young man in a cohort exposed to, infected with or recovered from COVID-19 (not recorded which).

The chain couples TRBV7-3 to TRBJ2-1, with 7 bases aligning to TRBD2. The CDR3 runs to 15 residues. V was pared by 5 bases and J by 7 bases, with 11 bases of the junction left unmatched. Germline loops: CDR1 SGHTA, CDR2 FQGTGA. CDR3 in DNA: TGTGCCAGCAGCCCAAGAGGGGAGGGGCGGAATGAGCAGTTCTTC. This codes for CASSPRGEGRNEQFF.

CDR3 region: CASSRGLGETQYF. The DNA of the CDR3 is TGTGCCAGCAGTAGGGGACTAGGGGAGACCCAGTACTTC. The chain uses TRBV28 and TRBJ2-5; 8 nucleotides line up with TRBD2. CDR3 length: 13 amino acids. Germline CDR1 is MDHEN and CDR2 is SYDVKM. Trimming cost V 5 bases and J 5 bases; bases outside gene matches: 4.

Only one count was recorded for this clone. Written as DNA, the CDR3 is TGTGCCACCAGTGACTTCACTAGCGGGAGAGAATCTGGGTACACAGATACGCAGTATTTT. This translates into CATSDFTSGRESGYTDTQYF. The chain couples TRBV24-1 to TRBJ2-3; TRBD2 agrees at 11 bases. CDR1 and CDR2 (germline): KGHDR, SFDVKD. The CDR3 extends over 20 amino acids. The V segment lost 4 bases and the J segment 2 bases; nucleotides outside the gene matches: 16.

This clone was found once. The chain couples TRBV4-1 to TRBJ2-5; TRBD2 matches 10 bases. The CDR3 extends over 16 amino acids. In germline, CDR1 is MGHRA, CDR2 YSYEKL. J gave up 2 bases and V 3 bases, and 6 bases lay outside the gene matches. The CDR3: CASSQEGTSAQETQYF. The CDR3 DNA follows: TGCGCCAGCAGCCAGGAGGGGACTAGCGCGCAAGAGACCCAGTACTTC.

The J gene is TRBJ1-5, the V gene TRBV19, with 9 bases identical to TRBD1. J gave up 2 bases and V 2 bases, and 7 bases lay outside the gene matches. The CDR3 has 17 residues. Germline CDR1 LNHDA, CDR2 SQIVND (reference sequence). The CDR3 DNA is TGTGCCAGTAGTATATGGGTGGGACAGGGCGGCAATCAGCCCCAGCATTTT. It translates to CASSIWVGQGGNQPQHF.

The V and J genes are TRBV3-1 (or the pseudogene TRBV3-2) and TRBJ2-5, with TRBD2 matching over 8 bases. This CDR3 region has 17 residues. Germline assignment: CDR1 LGHDT and CDR2 YNNKEL (reference sequence). With 0 bases clipped from V and 4 bases from J, the junction kept 10 bases outside the gene matches. CDR3 nucleotide sequence: TGTGCCAGCAGCCAAGACTGGCCGGGAGGGCCGAGAGAGACCCAGTACTTC. Residues: CASSQDWPGGPRETQYF.

The chain employs TRBV5-1 and TRBJ2-1; 8 bases agree with TRBD1. Germline trimming cut 4 bases from V and 2 bases from J; bases unmatched to any gene: 2. This CDR3 region has 14 residues. Germline CDR1 and CDR2: SGHRS and YFSETQ. CDR3 bases: TGCGCCAGCAGCGTGGGACAGGCCTACAATGAGCAGTTCTTC. It yields the protein CASSVGQAYNEQFF.

V and J are TRBV28 and TRBJ2-3, with D perhaps TRBD2 (5 bases). Germline assignment: CDR1 MDHEN and CDR2 SYDVKM. Trimming removed 5 bases at V and 5 bases at J, with 14 bases between. The CDR3 totals 14 residues. The CDR3 is CASSTRGSGDTQYF. CDR3 bases: TGTGCCAGCAGTACCCGAGGGAGTGGAGATACGCAGTATTTT.

The rearrangement links TRBV27 to TRBJ2-3; D not resolved. The length of the CDR3 is 15 residues. V was cut by 5 bases and J by 0 bases, with 12 bases left in between. Per germline, CDR1 MNHEY and CDR2 SMNVEV (reference sequence). As DNA, the CDR3 is TGTGCCAGCAGTCTCTCGAGCGTGAGCACAGATACGCAGTATTTT. Its protein product is CASSLSSVSTDTQYF.

This chain joins TRBV5-1 and TRBJ1-5; 7 bases line up with TRBD1. The CDR3 loop spans 15 amino acids. The ends lost 5 bases at V and 7 bases at J; junction bases unmatched: 12. Germline CDR1 SGHRS, CDR2 YFSETQ. The CDR3 protein is CASSTEGAGGQPQHF. CDR3 sequence (DNA): TGCGCCAGCAGTACAGAGGGGGCCGGTGGCCAGCCCCAGCATTTT.

The J gene is TRBJ1-2, the V gene TRBV5-1, with 10 nucleotides matching TRBD1. V lost 4 bases to trimming and J lost 5 bases; unmatched junction nucleotides: 8. This CDR3 contains 15 residues. Germline CDR1 reads SGHRS; CDR2 reads YFSETQ. This CDR3 is CASSDMDRGDYGYTF. The CDR3 coding sequence is TGCGCCAGCAGCGATATGGACAGGGGGGATTATGGCTACACCTTC. The variable domain in full, with the rest retrieved from reference TRBV5-1 and TRBJ1-2, is KAGVTQTPRYLIKTRGQQVTLSCSPISGHRSVSWYQQTPGQGLQFLFEYFSETQRNKGNFPGRFSGRQFSNSRSEMNVSTLELGDSALYLCASSDMDRGDYGYTFGSGTRLTVV.

The V call is TRBV11-3, the J call TRBJ2-3, with D possibly being TRBD2 (6 bases). The germline V gene has CDR1 SGHNT and CDR2 YENEEA. V was trimmed by 4 bases and J by 2 bases, leaving 13 bases between them. The CDR3 extends over 15 amino acids. CDR3 coding DNA: TGTGCCAGCAGCTCCTGGGGGGACCACACAGATACGCAGTATTTT. Protein: CASSSWGDHTDTQYF. Combining the CDR3 with reference TRBV11-3 and TRBJ2-3 gives the whole variable domain EAGVVQSPRYKIIEKKQPVAFWCNPISGHNTLYWYLQNLGQGPELLIRYENEEAVDDSQLPKDRFSAERLKGVDSTLKIQPAELGDSAVYLCASSSWGDHTDTQYFGPGTRLTVL.

V and J are TRBV6-5 and TRBJ1-1; D call uncertain. Germline CDR1 MNHEY, CDR2 SVGAGI. Trimming removed 2 bases from V and 1 base from J, with 8 bases in between. This CDR3 has 14 residues. The CDR3 sequence is CASSYEYRNTEAFF. CDR3 DNA: TGTGCCAGCAGTTACGAGTACAGGAACACTGAAGCTTTCTTT.

The chain is built from TRBV27 and TRBJ1-3; D ambiguous. V lost 5 bases to trimming and J lost 0 bases, with 8 bases between them. Germline V lookup: CDR1 MNHEY, CDR2 SMNVEV (reference sequence). The CDR3 length is 14 residues. The CDR3 reads CASSGGISGNTIYF. The DNA for the CDR3 is TGTGCCAGCAGTGGCGGTATCTCTGGAAACACCATATATTTT.

The chain recombines TRBV9 with TRBJ2-3; no reliable D call. The CDR3 has 15 amino acids. Germline V lookup: CDR1 SGDLS, CDR2 YYNGEE. V was pared by 1 base and J by 0 bases, with 9 bases between. The CDR3 region is CASSVLGSSTDTQYF. CDR3 DNA sequence: TGTGCCAGCAGCGTACTAGGCTCTAGCACAGATACGCAGTATTTT. The full variable domain, its missing parts supplied by reference TRBV9 and TRBJ2-3, is DSGVTQTPKHLITATGQRVTLRCSPRSGDLSVYWYQQSLDQGLQFLIQYYNGEERAKGNILERFSAQQFPDLHSELNLSSLELGDSALYFCASSVLGSSTDTQYFGPGTRLTVL.

The genes are TRBV14 and TRBJ1-6; 7 bases line up with TRBD1. This CDR3 comprises 15 residues. The V segment lost 3 bases and the J segment 7 bases; nucleotides outside the gene matches: 6. CDR1 is SGHDN, CDR2 FVKESK, per germline. CDR3 sequence: CASSQSQGKNSPLHF. The CDR3 DNA reads TGTGCCAGCAGCCAGTCACAGGGGAAAAATTCACCCCTCCACTTT.

This clone was recorded many times. The V and J genes are TRBV28 and TRBJ1-5; the D gene is possibly TRBD1 (5 bases). The length of the CDR3 is 15 residues. Germline values: CDR1 MDHEN, CDR2 SYDVKM. V lost 3 bases, J lost 5 bases, and 14 bases lay in between. CDR3 in amino acids: CASSLGLGGYQPQHF. CDR3 DNA sequence: TGTGCCAGCAGTTTGGGGCTCGGGGGGTATCAGCCCCAGCATTTT.

The chain joins TRBV28 to TRBJ1-2, with TRBD1 matching over 7 bases. After removal of 3 bases from V and 4 bases from J, the junction contained 5 bases not matched to a gene. Germline assignment: CDR1 MDHEN and CDR2 SYDVKM. The CDR3 loop spans 14 amino acids. The CDR3 DNA is TGTGCCAGCAGTTTGGAGGGGGCTGGCTATGGCTACACCTTC. This translates into CASSLEGAGYGYTF.

The V and J genes are TRBV24-1 and TRBJ1-1; D gene uncertain. The CDR3 sequence is 13 residues long. Trimming took off 6 bases at V and 6 bases at J, with 13 bases between the two ends. Germline CDR1 is KGHDR and CDR2 is SFDVKD. CDR3 amino acids: CATSFGSEAEAFF. As DNA, the CDR3 is TGTGCCACCAGTTTCGGAAGTGAGGCTGAAGCTTTCTTT.

V is TRBV24-1 and J is TRBJ1-1; 8 bases are shared with TRBD1. Germline V lookup: CDR1 KGHDR, CDR2 SFDVKD. CDR3 length: 14 amino acids. V dropped 6 bases and J dropped 4; count of bases not matched to a gene: 6. The CDR3 is CATSWTGKLTEAFF. In nucleotides, the CDR3 is TGTGCCACCAGTTGGACAGGGAAACTCACTGAAGCTTTCTTT.

This chain joins TRBV19 and TRBJ1-2; D is perhaps TRBD1 (5 bases). Germline CDR1 is LNHDA and CDR2 is SQIVND (reference sequence). The V end was cut by 7 bases, the J end by 4 bases, with 19 bases between. This CDR3 contains 15 residues. The CDR3 sequence: CASIPSGGVSYGYTF. The CDR3 coding sequence is TGTGCCAGTATCCCGTCGGGGGGGGTGAGCTATGGCTACACCTTC.

Only one count was recorded for this clone. The rearrangement links TRBV7-2 to TRBJ2-4; 7 bases line up with TRBD1. J was trimmed by 4 bases and V by 3 bases; bases with no gene match: 6. The CDR3 has 15 amino acids. Germline CDR1 is SGHTA and CDR2 is FQGNSA. This chain's CDR3 is CASSLHRGSKNIQYF. In DNA, the CDR3 is TGTGCCAGCAGCTTGCACAGGGGATCGAAAAACATTCAGTACTTC. Drawing the rest from reference TRBV7-2 and TRBJ2-4, the complete variable domain is GAGVSQSPSNKVTEKGKDVELRCDPISGHTALYWYRQSLGQGLEFLIYFQGNSAPDKSGLPSDRFSAERTGGSVSTLTIQRTQQEDSAVYLCASSLHRGSKNIQYFGAGTRLSVL.

This chain links TRBV11-2 with TRBJ2-7; D gene uncertain. Germline CDR1 is SGHAT and CDR2 is FQNNGV. Trimming left V 1 base short and J 6 bases short, with 4 bases between. The length of the CDR3 is 11 residues. As DNA, the CDR3 is TGTGCCAGCAGCTTAGTACTCGAGCAGTACTTC. It yields the protein CASSLVLEQYF. Using reference TRBV11-2 and TRBJ2-7 for the parts outside the CDR3, the full variable domain is EAGVAQSPRYKIIEKRQSVAFWCNPISGHATLYWYQQILGQGPKLLIQFQNNGVVDDSQLPKDRFSAERLKGVDSTLKIQPAKLEDSAVYLCASSLVLEQYFGPGTRLTVT.

The chain couples TRBV11-2 to TRBJ1-4; D is unresolved. This CDR3 region has 15 residues. The V gene's germline CDR1 is SGHAT and CDR2 FQNNGV. V was pared by 5 bases and J by 7 bases, with 17 bases between. CDR3 protein: CASSTPTGFSEKLFF. CDR3 coding DNA: TGTGCCAGCAGCACCCCAACCGGGTTTAGTGAAAAACTGTTTTTT.

This clone has a single count. The chain joins TRBV7-9 to TRBJ1-5, with D possibly matching TRBD1 (5 bases). V lost 1 base, J lost 2 bases, and 12 bases lay in between. The germline V gene encodes CDR1 SEHNR and CDR2 FQNEAQ (reference sequence). The CDR3 has 16 residues. The CDR3 region is CASSLGQGPGNQPQHF. The CDR3 region has the DNA TGTGCCAGCAGCTTAGGTCAGGGTCCGGGCAATCAGCCCCAGCATTTT.

This sequence joins TRBV7-3 and TRBJ1-3, with D perhaps matching TRBD1 (6 bases). Germline V CDR1 and CDR2: SGHTA, FQGTGA. CDR3 size: 14 residues. The V gene lost 5 bases and the J gene lost 0 bases, with 8 bases spanning the gap. This CDR3 is CASSLQGSGNTIYF. In nucleotides, the CDR3 is TGTGCCAGCAGCCTACAGGGCTCTGGAAACACCATATATTTT. Drawing the rest from reference TRBV7-3 and TRBJ1-3, the complete variable domain is GAGVSQTPSNKVTEKGKYVELRCDPISGHTALYWYRQSLGQGPEFLIYFQGTGAADDSGLPNDRFFAVRPEGSVSTLKIQRTERGDSAVYLCASSLQGSGNTIYFGEGSWLTVV.

CDR3 amino acids: CASSSPGETTEAFF. The CDR3 DNA follows: TGTGCCAGTAGTAGCCCGGGGGAGACCACTGAAGCTTTCTTT. V and J are TRBV19 and TRBJ1-1; TRBD1 might be the D (5 bases). The V end was cut by 4 bases, the J end by 4 bases, with 13 bases between. There are 14 residues in the CDR3. Germline V CDR1 and CDR2: LNHDA, SQIVND (reference sequence).